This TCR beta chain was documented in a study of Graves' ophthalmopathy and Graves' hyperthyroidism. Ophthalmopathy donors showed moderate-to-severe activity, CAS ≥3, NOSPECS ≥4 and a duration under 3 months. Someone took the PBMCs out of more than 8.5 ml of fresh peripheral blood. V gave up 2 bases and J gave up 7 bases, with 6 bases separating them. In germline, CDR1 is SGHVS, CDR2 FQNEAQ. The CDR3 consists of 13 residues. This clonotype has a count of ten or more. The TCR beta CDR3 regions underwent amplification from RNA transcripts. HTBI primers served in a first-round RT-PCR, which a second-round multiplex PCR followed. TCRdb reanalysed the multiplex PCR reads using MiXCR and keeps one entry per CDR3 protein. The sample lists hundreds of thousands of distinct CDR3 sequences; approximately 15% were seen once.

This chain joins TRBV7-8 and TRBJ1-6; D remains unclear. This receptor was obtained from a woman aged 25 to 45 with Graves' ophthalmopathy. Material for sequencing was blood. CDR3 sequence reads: CASSLTVNSPLHF. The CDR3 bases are TGTGCCAGCAGCTTAACGGTGAATTCACCCCTCCACTTT.